This T cell receptor (beta chain) appears in the sequencing data of a study of blood T cell repertoires in COVID-19. Seattle patients were enrolled while actively infected and followed longitudinally. Assay: immunoSEQ multiplex PCR; the TCRdb copy retains only in-frame clones and omits some. The sample includes 200,000 to 250,000 clones, over 75% of them seen just once. V lost 6 bases and J lost 4, with 9 bases in between. Germline V lookup: CDR1 LNHDA, CDR2 SQIVND (reference sequence). This CDR3 is 12 amino acids long. This receptor was taken from a woman in her seventies with COVID-19, enrolled during active disease. The rearrangement uses TRBV19 and TRBJ1-2; no clear D. Sequenced material: peripheral blood. The CDR3 here is CASRRGSYGYTF. The DNA for the CDR3 is TGTGCCAGTAGAAGAGGGAGCTATGGCTACACCTTC. The full variable domain, its missing parts supplied by reference TRBV19 and TRBJ1-2, is DGGITQSPKYLFRKEGQNVTLSCEQNLNHDAMYWYRQDPGQGLRLIYYSQIVNDFQKGDIAEGYSVSREKKESFPLTVTSAQKNPTAFYLCASRRGSYGYTFGSGTRLTVV.